What follows is one T cell receptor beta chain and its context. V shed 6 bases and J shed 2 bases, with 15 bases lying between them. The CDR3 runs to 15 residues. Germline assignment: CDR1 SGHRS and CDR2 YFSETQ. The source of the sample is a study of OX40 agonist ivuxolimab in advanced cancers. Across the whole study: In three patients, partial responses were observed, one with hepatocellular carcinoma and two with cutaneous melanoma.

Clones were read by immunoSEQ multiplex PCR, and TCRdb kept only the in-frame ones, dropping some. The profile shows roughly 13,000 clones, roughly 92% of them singletons. This TCR was recovered from an adult with an advanced solid tumor such as melanoma, head and neck, liver or kidney cancer. The chain employs TRBV5-1 and TRBJ2-1; D may be TRBD2 (7 bases). The sample in question was CD4+ or CD8+ T cells sorted from blood, obtained in a trial of the OX40 agonist ivuxolimab. In nucleotides, the CDR3 is TGCGCCAGCACCCCAAGGGGGGGGCCCTACAATGAGCAGTTCTTC. It codes for CASTPRGGPYNEQFF.